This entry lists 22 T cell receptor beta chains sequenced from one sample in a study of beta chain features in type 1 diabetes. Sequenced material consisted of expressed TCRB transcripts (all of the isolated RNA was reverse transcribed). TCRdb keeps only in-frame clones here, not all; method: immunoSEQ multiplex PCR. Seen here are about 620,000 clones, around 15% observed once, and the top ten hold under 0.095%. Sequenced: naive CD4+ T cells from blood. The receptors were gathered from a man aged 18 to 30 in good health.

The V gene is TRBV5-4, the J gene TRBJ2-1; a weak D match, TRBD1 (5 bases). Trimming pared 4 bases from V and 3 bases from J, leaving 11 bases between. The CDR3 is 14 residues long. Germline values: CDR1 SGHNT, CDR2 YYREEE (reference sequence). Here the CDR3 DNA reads TGTGCCAGCAGCGGACAAGGGAACTACAATGAGCAGTTCTTC. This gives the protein CASSGQGNYNEQFF.

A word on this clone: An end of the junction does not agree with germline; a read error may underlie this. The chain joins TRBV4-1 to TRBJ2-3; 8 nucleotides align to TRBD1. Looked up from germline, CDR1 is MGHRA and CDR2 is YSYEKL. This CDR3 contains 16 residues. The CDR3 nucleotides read TGCGCCAGCAGCCAGGGGGACAGGCGATCCCGAGGACTCCAGGATTTT. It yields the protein CASSQGDRRSRGLQDF.

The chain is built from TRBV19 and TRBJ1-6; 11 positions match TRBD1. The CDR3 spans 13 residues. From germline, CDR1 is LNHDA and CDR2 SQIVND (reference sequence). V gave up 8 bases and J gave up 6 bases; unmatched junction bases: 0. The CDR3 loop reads CASGTGGNSPLHF. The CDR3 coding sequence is TGTGCCAGTGGGACAGGGGGTAATTCACCCCTCCACTTT.

CDR3 nucleotide sequence: TGTGCCAGCAGCCGACCCAGGGAGCGGAACACTGAAGCTTTCTTT. Translated, it gives CASSRPRERNTEAFF. The genes are TRBV14 and TRBJ1-1, with D perhaps TRBD1 (5 bases). CDR3 size: 15 residues. Germline CDR1 SGHDN, CDR2 FVKESK. V was clipped by 4 bases and J by 1 base, with 13 bases between them. The whole variable domain, filled in from reference TRBV14 and TRBJ1-1, reads EAGVTQFPSHSVIEKGQTVTLRCDPISGHDNLYWYRRVMGKEIKFLLHFVKESKQDESGMPNNRFLAERTGGTYSTLKVQPAELEDSGVYFCASSRPRERNTEAFFGQGTRLTVV.

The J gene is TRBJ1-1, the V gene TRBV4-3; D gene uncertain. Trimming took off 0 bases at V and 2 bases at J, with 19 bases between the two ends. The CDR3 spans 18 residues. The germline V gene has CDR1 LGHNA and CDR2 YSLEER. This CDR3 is CASSQDGRSRWENTEAFF. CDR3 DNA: TGCGCCAGCAGCCAAGATGGTAGGAGTCGGTGGGAAAACACTGAAGCTTTCTTT.

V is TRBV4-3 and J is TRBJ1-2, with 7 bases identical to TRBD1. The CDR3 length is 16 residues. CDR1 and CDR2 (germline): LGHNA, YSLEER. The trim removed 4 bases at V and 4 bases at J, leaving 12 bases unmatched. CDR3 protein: CASSLAGDRKTYGYTF. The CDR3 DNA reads TGCGCCAGCAGCCTTGCGGGGGACAGAAAAACCTATGGCTACACCTTC.

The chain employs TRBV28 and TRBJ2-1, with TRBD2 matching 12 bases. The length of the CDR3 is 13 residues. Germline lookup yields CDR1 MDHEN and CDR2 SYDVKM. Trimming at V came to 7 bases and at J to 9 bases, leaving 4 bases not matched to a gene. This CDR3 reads CASTSGRAVEQFF. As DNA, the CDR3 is TGTGCCAGCACTAGCGGGAGGGCCGTTGAGCAGTTCTTC. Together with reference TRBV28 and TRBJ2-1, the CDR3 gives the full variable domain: DVKVTQSSRYLVKRTGEKVFLECVQDMDHENMFWYRQDPGLGLRLIYFSYDVKMKEKGDIPEGYSVSREKKERFSLILESASTNQTSMYLCASTSGRAVEQFFGPGTRLTVL.

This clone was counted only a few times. The CDR3: CATSRDQGKWETQYF. The CDR3 bases are TGTGCCACCAGCAGAGACCAAGGAAAATGGGAGACCCAGTACTTC. The chain is built from TRBV15 and TRBJ2-5; D is unresolved. The V gene lost 0 bases and the J gene lost 5 bases, with 13 bases spanning the gap. CDR1 is LNHNV and CDR2 is YYDKDF in the germline V gene (reference sequence). The CDR3 consists of 15 residues.

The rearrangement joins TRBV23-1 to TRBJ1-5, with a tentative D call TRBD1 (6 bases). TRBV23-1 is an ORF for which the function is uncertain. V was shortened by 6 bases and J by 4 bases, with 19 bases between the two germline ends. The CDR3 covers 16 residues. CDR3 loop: CASRPRSRGGNQPQHF. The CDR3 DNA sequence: TGCGCCAGCAGACCAAGATCCAGGGGTGGTAATCAGCCCCAGCATTTT.

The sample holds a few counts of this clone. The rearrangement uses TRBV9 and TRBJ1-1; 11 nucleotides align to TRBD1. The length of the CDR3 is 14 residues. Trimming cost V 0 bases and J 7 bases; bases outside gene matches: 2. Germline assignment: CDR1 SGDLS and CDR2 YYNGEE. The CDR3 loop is CASSVVGTGGEAFF. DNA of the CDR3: TGTGCCAGCAGCGTAGTTGGGACAGGGGGTGAAGCTTTCTTT.

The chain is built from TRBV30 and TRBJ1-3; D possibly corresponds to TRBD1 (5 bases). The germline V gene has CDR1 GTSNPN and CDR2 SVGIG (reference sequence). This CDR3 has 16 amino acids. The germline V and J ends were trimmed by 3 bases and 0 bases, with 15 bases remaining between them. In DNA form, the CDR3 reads TGTGCCTGGAGGGGTCTGGGGGAAACCTCTGGAAACACCATATATTTT. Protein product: CAWRGLGETSGNTIYF.

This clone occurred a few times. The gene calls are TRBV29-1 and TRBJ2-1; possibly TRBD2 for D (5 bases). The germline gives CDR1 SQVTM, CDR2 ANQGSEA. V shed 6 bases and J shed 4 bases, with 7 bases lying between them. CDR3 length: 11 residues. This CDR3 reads CSVGLYNEQFF. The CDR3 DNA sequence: TGCAGCGTCGGACTGTACAATGAGCAGTTCTTC.

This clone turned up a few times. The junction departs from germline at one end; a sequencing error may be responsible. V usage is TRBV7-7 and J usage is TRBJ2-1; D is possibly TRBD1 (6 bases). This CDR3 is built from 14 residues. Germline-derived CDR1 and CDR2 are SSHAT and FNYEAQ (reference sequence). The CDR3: CASSPGQTYNEQFF. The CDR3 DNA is TGTGCTAGCAGCCCCGGACAGACGTACAATGAGCAGTTCTTC.

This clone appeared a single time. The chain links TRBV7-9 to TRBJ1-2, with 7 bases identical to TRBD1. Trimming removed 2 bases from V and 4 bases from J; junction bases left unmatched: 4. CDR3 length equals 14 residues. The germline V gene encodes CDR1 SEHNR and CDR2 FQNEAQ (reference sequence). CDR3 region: CASSLPDRAYGYTF. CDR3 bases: TGTGCCAGCAGCTTACCCGACAGGGCCTATGGCTACACCTTC.

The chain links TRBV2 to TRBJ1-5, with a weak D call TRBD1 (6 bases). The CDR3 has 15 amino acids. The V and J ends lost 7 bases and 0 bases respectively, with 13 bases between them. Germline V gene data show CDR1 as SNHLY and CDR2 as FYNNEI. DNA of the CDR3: TGTGCCAGCACTTCACAGGGAGGTAGCAATCAGCCCCAGCATTTT. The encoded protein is CASTSQGGSNQPQHF.

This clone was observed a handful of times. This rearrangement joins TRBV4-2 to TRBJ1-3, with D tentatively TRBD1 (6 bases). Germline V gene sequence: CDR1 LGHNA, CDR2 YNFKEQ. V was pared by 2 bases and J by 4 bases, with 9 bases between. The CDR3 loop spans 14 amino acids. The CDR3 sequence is CASSQQGLGNTIYF. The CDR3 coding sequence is TGTGCCAGCAGCCAACAGGGGTTAGGAAACACCATATATTTT.

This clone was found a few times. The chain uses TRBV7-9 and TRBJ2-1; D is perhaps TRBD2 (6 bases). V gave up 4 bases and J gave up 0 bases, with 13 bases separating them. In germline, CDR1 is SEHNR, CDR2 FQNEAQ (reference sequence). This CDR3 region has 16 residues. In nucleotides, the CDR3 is TGTGCCAGCAGCTCGGAGCGGGCCAGCTCCTACAATGAGCAGTTCTTC. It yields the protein CASSSERASSYNEQFF.

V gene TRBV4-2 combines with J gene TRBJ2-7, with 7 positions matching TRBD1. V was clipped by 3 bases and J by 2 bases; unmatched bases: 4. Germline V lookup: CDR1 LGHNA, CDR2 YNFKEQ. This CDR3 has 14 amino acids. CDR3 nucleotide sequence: TGTGCCAGCAGCCAGGTGACAGGGCCCTACGAGCAGTACTTC. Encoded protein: CASSQVTGPYEQYF.

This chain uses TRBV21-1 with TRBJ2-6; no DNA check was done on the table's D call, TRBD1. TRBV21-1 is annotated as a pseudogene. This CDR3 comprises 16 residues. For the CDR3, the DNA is TGTGCCAGCAGCGACCAGGTTTCCTCTGGGGCCAACGTCCTGACTTTC. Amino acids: CASSDQVSSGANVLTF.

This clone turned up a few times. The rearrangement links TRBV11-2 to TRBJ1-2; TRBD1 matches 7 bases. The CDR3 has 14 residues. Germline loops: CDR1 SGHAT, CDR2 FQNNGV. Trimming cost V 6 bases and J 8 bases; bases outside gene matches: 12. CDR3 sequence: CASRPGGAMTGYTF. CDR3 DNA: TGTGCCAGCAGGCCAGGGGGGGCCATGACCGGCTACACCTTC.

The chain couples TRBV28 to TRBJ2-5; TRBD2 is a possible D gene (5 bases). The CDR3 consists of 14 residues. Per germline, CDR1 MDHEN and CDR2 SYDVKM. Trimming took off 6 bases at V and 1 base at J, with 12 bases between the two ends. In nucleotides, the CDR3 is TGTGCCAGCAGAAAACCGGGATCCCAAGAGACCCAGTACTTC. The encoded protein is CASRKPGSQETQYF.

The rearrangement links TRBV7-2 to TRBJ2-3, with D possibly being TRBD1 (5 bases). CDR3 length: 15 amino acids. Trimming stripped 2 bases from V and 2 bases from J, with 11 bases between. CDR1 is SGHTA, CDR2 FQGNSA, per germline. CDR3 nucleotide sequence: TGTGCCAGCAGCTTAACTGGCAGGGCCACAGATACGCAGTATTTT. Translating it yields CASSLTGRATDTQYF.